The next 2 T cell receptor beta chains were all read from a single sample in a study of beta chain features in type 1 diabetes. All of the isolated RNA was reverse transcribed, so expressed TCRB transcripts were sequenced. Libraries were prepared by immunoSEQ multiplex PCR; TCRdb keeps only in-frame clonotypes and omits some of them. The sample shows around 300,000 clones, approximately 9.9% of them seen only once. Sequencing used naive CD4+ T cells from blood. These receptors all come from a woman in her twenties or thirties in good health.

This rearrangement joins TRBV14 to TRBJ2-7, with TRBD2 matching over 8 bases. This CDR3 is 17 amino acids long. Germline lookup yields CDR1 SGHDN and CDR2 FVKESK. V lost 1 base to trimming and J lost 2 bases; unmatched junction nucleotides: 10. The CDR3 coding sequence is TGTGCCAGCAGCCAAGTCGTGGGCGGGAGGCCCCCCTACGAGCAGTACTTC. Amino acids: CASSQVVGGRPPYEQYF.

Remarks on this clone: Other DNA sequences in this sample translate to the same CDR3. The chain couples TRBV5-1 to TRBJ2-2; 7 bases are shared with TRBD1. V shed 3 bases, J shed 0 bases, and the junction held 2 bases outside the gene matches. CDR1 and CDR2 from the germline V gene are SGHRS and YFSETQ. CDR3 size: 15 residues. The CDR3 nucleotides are TGCGCCAGCAGCTCAGGGACAGCGAACACCGGGGAGCTGTTTTTT. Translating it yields CASSSGTANTGELFF. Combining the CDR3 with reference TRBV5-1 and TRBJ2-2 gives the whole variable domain KAGVTQTPRYLIKTRGQQVTLSCSPISGHRSVSWYQQTPGQGLQFLFEYFSETQRNKGNFPGRFSGRQFSNSRSEMNVSTLELGDSALYLCASSSGTANTGELFFGEGSRLTVL.